This T cell receptor (beta chain) was recorded in a study of naive and memory T cell subsets. This clonotype was found many times. A UMI-containing oligonucleotide was joined by 3' ligation to the TCR cDNA template. Germline V lookup: CDR1 DFQATT, CDR2 SNEGSKA (reference sequence). The CDR3 covers 14 residues. Losses at the gene ends were 3 bases for V and 4 bases for J; bases not matched to a gene: 9. Four PCR rounds used nested alpha and beta constant region primers plus the SP2 primer. TCRdb itself ran the 5' RACE reads through MiXCR, one entry per CDR3 protein. Here the sample spans tens of thousands of distinct CDR3 sequences, about 4.5% being singletons.

This TCR was sampled from a female donor in good health. The chain uses TRBV20-1 and TRBJ2-7; TRBD2 aligns across 7 bases. The CDR3 sequence: CSASLRGGLYEQYF. The CDR3 bases are TGCAGTGCTAGCCTCCGGGGAGGGTTGTACGAGCAGTACTTC.